This is a list of T cell receptor beta chains from one sample in a study of a mutant IDH1 vaccine in newly diagnosed glioma. No antigen has been identified for these receptors. TCRdb's table, derived via immunoSEQ multiplex PCR, lists solely in-frame clones and lacks some. The sample lists tens of thousands of clones; 65% to 90% were seen once. This specimen consisted of PBMCs, obtained from a glioma patient whose treatment included an IDH1 peptide vaccine. The receptor set was obtained from a man aged 18 to 35 with glioma. Some clones in this sample may be carry-over from other donors' samples. The CDR3 runs from the conserved cysteine through the conserved F or W. The D gene is left open where the match is weak. The size of a clone is reported for some rows only, either as once, few or many, or as a class for expanded clones.

j_gene | v_gene | abundance | d_gene | CDR3nt | CDR3aa
TRBJ1-1 | TRBV7-9 | - | - | TGTGCCAGCAGCCCCACCAGGGACACGGGGACTGAAGCTTTCTTT | CASSPTRDTGTEAFF
TRBJ1-2 | TRBV30 | - | TRBD1 | TGTGCCTGGAGCCGAGTGGACAGGGCCTATGGCTACACCTTC | CAWSRVDRAYGYTF
TRBJ1-2 | TRBV11-3 | few | - | TGTGCCAGCAGCTTAGTCTCGTTTGGGGAGGGTGACCAACGGGGCTCCTTC | CASSLVSFGEGDQRGSF
TRBJ2-7 | TRBV27 | - | TRBD2 | TGTGCCAGCAGTTTCGGGACTAGCGGTCGGGAGCAGTACTTC | CASSFGTSGREQYF
TRBJ1-5 | TRBV28 | few | - | TGTGCCAGCAGTTTATGGGGAGGGCCGAACAATCAGCCCCAGCATTTT | CASSLWGGPNNQPQHF
TRBJ1-1 | TRBV27 | few | - | TGTGCCAGCAAGAATCTCCTGAACACTGAAGCTTTCTTT | CASKNLLNTEAFF
TRBJ2-2 | TRBV4-2 | - | TRBD2 | TGTGCCAGCAGCCCCACTAGCGGGGATTACATCGGGGAGCTGTTTTTT | CASSPTSGDYIGELFF
TRBJ1-1 | TRBV28 | - | - | TGTGCCAGCATCCAGAACACTGAAGCTTTCTTT | CASIQNTEAFF
TRBJ2-7 | TRBV5-4 | - | TRBD1 | TGTGCCAGCAGTCGGGACAGCTACTCCTACGAGCAGTACTTC | CASSRDSYSYEQYF
TRBJ1-5 | TRBV7-6 | - | - | TGTGCCAGCAGCCCCTCGGGACCCAATCAGCCCCAGCATTTT | CASSPSGPNQPQHF
TRBJ1-2 | TRBV4-3 | - | - | TGCGCCAGCAGCCAAGAAGGGGCCCACCGCCTCAACTATGGCTACACCTTC | CASSQEGAHRLNYGYTF
TRBJ2-6 | TRBV7-2 | - | - | TGTGCCAGCAGCTTGCTGGGACGGGGATCTGGGGCCAACGTCCTGACTTTC | CASSLLGRGSGANVLTF
TRBJ2-3 | TRBV4-2 | - | TRBD2 | TGTGCCAGCAGCCAAGATGAGCTAGCGGGCACCACAGATACGCAGTATTTT | CASSQDELAGTTDTQYF
TRBJ2-7 | TRBV10-3 | - | TRBD2 | TGTGCCATCAGTGGGACTAGCGGGACCTACGAGCAGTACTTC | CAISGTSGTYEQYF
TRBJ2-3 | TRBV15 | - | - | TGTGCCACCAGCAGAGAGAGGTTTGCAACAGATACGCAGTATTTT | CATSRERFATDTQYF
TRBJ2-7 | TRBV10-3 | - | - | TGTGCCAGCCGGGACCGAGGGAGTTACGAGCAGTACTTC | CASRDRGSYEQYF
TRBJ2-7 | TRBV30 | - | - | TGTGCCTGGAGTGTACCCTACGAGCAGTACTTC | CAWSVPYEQYF
TRBJ2-5 | TRBV7-2 | - | TRBD1 | TGTGCCAGCAGCTCTAACCCCGGACAGGGTGAGACCCAGTACTTC | CASSSNPGQGETQYF
TRBJ1-1 | TRBV9 | - | - | TGTGCCAGCACCCGTAGCGGGACTCCGAACACTGAAGCTTTCTTT | CASTRSGTPNTEAFF
TRBJ2-5 | TRBV5-1 | - | TRBD1 | TGCGCCAGCACCTCCCCAGGACAGGGGGCAGAGACCCAGTACTTC | CASTSPGQGAETQYF
TRBJ1-4 | TRBV9 | - | - | TGTGCCAGCAGCACTGGTGGGGGTAGGGACGAAAAACTGTTTTTT | CASSTGGGRDEKLFF
TRBJ1-1 | TRBV15 | - | - | TGTGCCACCAGCACGAGGGAGAACACTGAAGCTTTCTTT | CATSTRENTEAFF
TRBJ2-2 | TRBV5-4 | - | TRBD2 | TGTGCCAGCAGCTTGGTAAATCTGGCGGGGGGCACCGGGGAGCTGTTTTTT | CASSLVNLAGGTGELFF
TRBJ1-2 | TRBV18 | few | - | TGTGCCAGCTCACCAGAATCAGGCTATGGCTACACCTTC | CASSPESGYGYTF
TRBJ1-6 | TRBV2 | - | - | TGTGCCAGCGAAAGGCGCGGGCAGAATAATTCACCCCTCCACTTT | CASERRGQNNSPLHF
TRBJ1-1 | TRBV5-1 | - | - | TGCGCCAGCAGCTTGGCCGCGGAGAACACTGAAGCTTTCTTT | CASSLAAENTEAFF
TRBJ1-2 | TRBV19 | - | - | TGTGCCAGTAGTAACTCCATTAACTATGGCTACACCTTC | CASSNSINYGYTF
TRBJ1-2 | TRBV10-3 | - | TRBD1 | TGTGCCATCAGTGGATACAGGGGTGGCTACACCTTC | CAISGYRGGYTF
TRBJ1-1 | TRBV7-8 | - | - | TGTGCCAGCAGTTCCACGGAGGGGAGGACTGAAGCTTTCTTT | CASSSTEGRTEAFF
TRBJ1-1 | TRBV4-2 | few | - | TGTGCCAGCAGCCAGGGCAGAAACCTCATGAACACTGAAGCTTTCTTT | CASSQGRNLMNTEAFF
TRBJ1-5 | TRBV6-6 | once | - | TGTGCCAGCAGTGCCCCCAGTCTTGGGTTCAATCAGCCCCAGCATTTT | CASSAPSLGFNQPQHF
TRBJ1-1 | TRBV13 | - | - | TGTGCCAGCAGATCGGGGCCCAATCTTGAAGCTTTCTTT | CASRSGPNLEAFF
TRBJ1-6 | TRBV7-9 | once | - | TGTGCCAGCAGCCCACCGGGGCAGGGGAGTGGATCACCCCTCCACTTT | CASSPPGQGSGSPLHF
TRBJ1-5 | TRBV7-2 | - | - | TGTGCCAGCAGCTCTCGAACGGGGGGCAATCAGCCCCAGCATTTT | CASSSRTGGNQPQHF
TRBJ2-7 | TRBV29-1 | - | TRBD1 | TGCAGCGGGGGACAGACGGCCCGGAGCGAGCAGTACTTC | CSGGQTARSEQYF
TRBJ2-1 | TRBV19 | once | - | TGTGCCAGTAGTAGGGGGGGGCACAATGAGCAGTTCTTC | CASSRGGHNEQFF
TRBJ2-3 | TRBV7-9 | - | - | TGTGCCAGCAGACCCGTCACAGATACGCAGTATTTT | CASRPVTDTQYF
TRBJ2-7 | TRBV2 | once | - | TGTGCCAGCGGAGGGACCGAGATTTCCGAGCAGTACTTC | CASGGTEISEQYF
TRBJ2-5 | TRBV11-2 | - | - | TGTGCCAGCAGCTTAGCGGGGGCACAAGAGACCCAGTACTTC | CASSLAGAQETQYF
TRBJ1-2 | TRBV7-9 | - | - | TGTGCCAGCAGCTTAGTGGGGGTGAACTATGGCTACACCTTC | CASSLVGVNYGYTF
TRBJ2-7 | TRBV7-2 | once | - | TGTGCCAGCAGCTTAGGGCGGGGTAAGACCTACGAGCAGTACTTC | CASSLGRGKTYEQYF
TRBJ1-4 | TRBV9 | once | - | TGTGCCAGCAGCGTAGGAGGCAGGCTGGGGAATGAAAAACTGTTTTTT | CASSVGGRLGNEKLFF
TRBJ1-2 | TRBV9 | - | TRBD1 | TGTGCCAGCAGCGCTCTTGGGACAGGGGCAAATGGCTACACCTTC | CASSALGTGANGYTF
TRBJ1-6 | TRBV6-5 | - | - | TGTGCCAGCAGTAGCCCAGGGAGCCCCCTCCACTTT | CASSSPGSPLHF
TRBJ1-2 | TRBV4-2 | - | - | TGTGCCAGCAGCCAAGAAGTATCGGGGGGAGGGCGGTATGGCTACACCTTC | CASSQEVSGGGRYGYTF
TRBJ1-5 | TRBV10-3 | - | - | TGTGCCATCAGGGACGTCAGCAATCAGCCCCAGCATTTT | CAIRDVSNQPQHF
TRBJ1-1 | TRBV18 | few | - | TGTGCCAGCTCACCTACCCCGGTGGGCACTGAAGCTTTCTTT | CASSPTPVGTEAFF
TRBJ1-1 | TRBV5-5 | - | - | TGTGCCAGCAGCTTGGTTTTCGGCAGGTCAAACACTGAAGCTTTCTTT | CASSLVFGRSNTEAFF
TRBJ1-4 | TRBV2 | few | - | TGTGCCGGTGGGGGGCAGGGAACTAATGAAAAACTGTTTTTT | CAGGGQGTNEKLFF
TRBJ2-3 | TRBV6-5 | - | - | TGTGCCAGCAGTTCGAAGGGGGGGCCTTTCTCAGATACGCAGTATTTT | CASSSKGGPFSDTQYF
TRBJ1-6 | TRBV6-5 | - | - | TGTGCCAGCAGTTACCTGCTGAGCTCCTATAATTCACCCCTCCACTTT | CASSYLLSSYNSPLHF
TRBJ2-2 | TRBV28 | once | - | TGTGCCAGCAACTCTCTAGAAGAACCCTCGATCACCGGGGAGCTGTTTTTT | CASNSLEEPSITGELFF
TRBJ2-1 | TRBV30 | - | - | TGTGCCTGGAAATCGTACCATGAGCAGTTCTTC | CAWKSYHEQFF
TRBJ1-5 | TRBV27 | - | - | TGTGCCAGCAGTTTATATTATGGAGCTCAGCCCCAGCATTTT | CASSLYYGAQPQHF
TRBJ1-2 | TRBV28 | few | - | TGTGCCAGCAGTTTATATAGCAGGGGCCTCCCTAACTATGGCTACACCTTC | CASSLYSRGLPNYGYTF